The text below deals with one T cell receptor beta chain. Its antigen remains unknown. The data originate from a study of beta chain features in type 1 diabetes. Study outcomes and limitations: Sequencing the cDNA could make cells with high TCR expression show up more than they should. Patients with Type 1 diabetes showed moderately but significantly shorter TCRB CDR3s in all four CD4+ subsets.

Every donor had blood drawn once into heparin, roughly 110 mL on average. Expressed TCRB transcripts got sequenced, as all isolated RNA was reverse transcribed. This table comes from immunoSEQ multiplex PCR, and its TCRdb copy is limited to in-frame clones, with some not included. The repertoire includes tens of thousands of clones, over 40% of them detected once, and more than 1.4% sits in the top ten. Sequencing input: Tregs from blood. This TCR derives from a man aged 30 to 45 with type 1 diabetes.

The CDR3 nucleotides are TGTGCCAGCAGCGTAGGGCTGGATCAGCCCCAGCATTTT. This gives the protein CASSVGLDQPQHF. The V call is TRBV9, the J call TRBJ1-5; D not certain. This CDR3 is built from 13 residues. Germline-derived CDR1 and CDR2 are SGDLS and YYNGEE. V lost 0 bases and J lost 5, with 6 bases in between.